This is a list of T cell receptor beta chains from one sample in a study of blood T cell repertoires in COVID-19. TCRdb keeps only in-frame clones here, not all; method: immunoSEQ multiplex PCR. The profile covers 100,000 to 150,000 clones, with 55% to 70% appearing a single time and roughly 2% taken by the ten largest. Sequencing used peripheral blood. The origin of the receptors is a woman in her 70s with acute or convalescent COVID-19. Each CDR3 is given with its conserved first and last residue. Fields, in order: D gene, J gene, V gene, clone size, CDR3 protein, CDR3 DNA. D genes are given only for firm matches. Clone size is given for some rows only: seen once, a few or many times, or a class if the clone is expanded.

D: -
J: TRBJ1-5
V: TRBV4-1
size: few
CDR3: CASSPRGNQPQHF
DNA: TGCGCCAGCAGCCCCAGGGGCAATCAGCCCCAGCATTTT

D: TRBD1
J: TRBJ2-5
V: TRBV5-4
size: -
CDR3: CASSHRDSDQETQYF
DNA: TGTGCCAGCAGCCATAGGGACAGTGACCAAGAGACCCAGTACTTC

D: -
J: TRBJ1-6
V: TRBV7-9
size: few
CDR3: CASSFVQENSPLHF
DNA: TGTGCCAGCAGCTTCGTACAGGAAAATTCACCCCTCCACTTT

D: -
J: TRBJ1-1
V: TRBV30
size: few
CDR3: CAWNQNTEAFF
DNA: TGTGCCTGGAATCAGAACACTGAAGCTTTCTTT

D: TRBD1
J: TRBJ1-6
V: TRBV9
size: few
CDR3: CASSVDPRRGHNSPLHF
DNA: TGTGCCAGCAGCGTAGACCCACGAAGGGGGCACAATTCACCCCTCCACTTT

D: TRBD1
J: TRBJ1-2
V: TRBV4-1
size: -
CDR3: CASSGGTGGNYGYTF
DNA: TGCGCCAGCAGCGGGGGCACAGGGGGGAACTATGGCTACACCTTC

D: -
J: TRBJ2-3
V: TRBV19
size: -
CDR3: CASSSGTSSTDTQYF
DNA: TGTGCCAGTAGTAGCGGGACCTCTAGCACAGATACGCAGTATTTT

D: -
J: TRBJ2-1
V: TRBV7-3
size: few
CDR3: CASSLSGFDEQFF
DNA: TGTGCCAGCAGCTTATCAGGGTTTGATGAGCAGTTCTTC

D: -
J: TRBJ1-6
V: TRBV19
size: -
CDR3: CASAAGYNSPLHF
DNA: TGTGCCAGTGCCGCAGGGTATAATTCACCCCTCCACTTT

D: -
J: TRBJ1-2
V: TRBV15
size: -
CDR3: CATSREGGGYGYTF
DNA: TGTGCCACCAGCCGGGAAGGAGGAGGCTATGGCTACACCTTC

D: TRBD1
J: TRBJ2-7
V: TRBV6-5
size: few
CDR3: CASSYPGTGGTYEQYF
DNA: TGTGCCAGCAGTTACCCGGGGACAGGGGGCACCTACGAGCAGTACTTC

D: -
J: TRBJ1-4
V: TRBV6-5
size: few
CDR3: CASSYRSGEKLFF
DNA: TGTGCCAGCAGTTACAGATCGGGTGAAAAACTGTTTTTT

D: -
J: TRBJ1-2
V: TRBV4-3
size: -
CDR3: CASSQEGGKDGYTF
DNA: TGCGCCAGCAGCCAAGAGGGAGGGAAGGATGGCTACACCTTC

D: -
J: TRBJ1-6
V: TRBV18
size: -
CDR3: CASSPPAQGISPLHF
DNA: TGTGCCAGCTCACCACCTGCACAGGGAATTTCACCCCTCCACTTT

D: TRBD1
J: TRBJ2-5
V: TRBV5-1
size: -
CDR3: CASSLGDREQETQYF
DNA: TGCGCCAGCAGCTTGGGAGACAGGGAACAAGAGACCCAGTACTTC

D: TRBD1
J: TRBJ1-2
V: TRBV28
size: -
CDR3: CASSSDLDRGGYTF
DNA: TGTGCCAGCAGTTCTGATTTGGACAGGGGAGGCTACACCTTC